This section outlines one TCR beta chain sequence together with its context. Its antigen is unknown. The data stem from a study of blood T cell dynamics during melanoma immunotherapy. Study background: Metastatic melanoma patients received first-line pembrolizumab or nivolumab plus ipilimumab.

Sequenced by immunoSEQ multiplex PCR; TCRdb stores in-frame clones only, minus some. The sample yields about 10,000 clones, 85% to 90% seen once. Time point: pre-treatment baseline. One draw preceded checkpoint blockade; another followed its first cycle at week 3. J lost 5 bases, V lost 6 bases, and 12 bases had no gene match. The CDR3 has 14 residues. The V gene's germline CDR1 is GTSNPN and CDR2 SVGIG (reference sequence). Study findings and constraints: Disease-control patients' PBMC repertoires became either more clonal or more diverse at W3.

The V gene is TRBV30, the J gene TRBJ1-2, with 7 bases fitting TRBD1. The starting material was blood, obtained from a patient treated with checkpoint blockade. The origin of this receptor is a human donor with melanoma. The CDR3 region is CACLTEGAGYGYTF. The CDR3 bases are TGTGCCTGTCTAACGGAGGGGGCAGGATATGGCTACACCTTC.